Below, 8 T cell receptor beta chains from the same sample are listed, as sequenced in a study of blood T cell repertoires in COVID-19. TCRdb's table, derived via immunoSEQ multiplex PCR, lists solely in-frame clones and lacks some. This table holds around 230,000 clones, around four fifths found once. Sequencing input: PBMCs or T cells enriched from blood (not recorded which). The receptors originated from a man aged 35 to 55 who had recovered from COVID-19.

This clone has more than one count but fewer than ten. The CDR3 bases are TGCGCCAGCAGCTCTCTCATGGTCGATGACAGAAGTGAAGGAGCTTTCTTT. Protein product: CASSSLMVDDRSEGAFF. The chain recombines TRBV5-1 with TRBJ1-1, with D possibly matching TRBD1 (5 bases). V was trimmed by 3 bases and J by 10 bases, leaving 28 bases between them. Looked up from germline, CDR1 is SGHRS and CDR2 is YFSETQ. The CDR3 sequence is 17 residues long.

This clone occurred once. V usage is TRBV18 and J usage is TRBJ1-1; D unclear. The CDR3 covers 13 residues. V was clipped by 8 bases and J by 1 base, with 11 bases between them. CDR1 KGHSH and CDR2 LQKENI come from the germline V gene. As DNA, the CDR3 is TGTGCCAGCACATCTACAGAGAACACTGAAGCTTTCTTT. Protein product: CASTSTENTEAFF.

V and J are TRBV18 and TRBJ2-1; D gene unclear. Germline CDR1 KGHSH, CDR2 LQKENI. This CDR3 contains 13 residues. V was shortened by 3 bases and J by 1 base, with 4 bases between the two germline ends. Written as DNA, the CDR3 is TGTGCCAGCTCACCCCGGTCCTACAATGAGCAGTTCTTC. Amino acid sequence: CASSPRSYNEQFF.

V gene TRBV6-5 combines with J gene TRBJ1-5; D remains ambiguous. The germline V gene encodes CDR1 MNHEY and CDR2 SVGAGI. The CDR3 is made up of 14 amino acids. The ends were cut back, 0 bases at V and 4 bases at J, with 7 bases in the middle. The CDR3 loop reads CASSYSRGNQPQHF. The CDR3, as DNA: TGTGCCAGCAGTTACTCGAGAGGGAATCAGCCCCAGCATTTT.

V and J are TRBV5-1 and TRBJ2-2; D possibly corresponds to TRBD1 (5 bases). Germline V gene sequence: CDR1 SGHRS, CDR2 YFSETQ. The CDR3 totals 16 residues. V gave up 4 bases and J gave up 0 bases, with 13 bases separating them. For the CDR3, the DNA is TGCGCCAGCAGCCATCTAGGGGCTTCGAACACCGGGGAGCTGTTTTTT. As protein: CASSHLGASNTGELFF. The full variable domain, its missing parts supplied by reference TRBV5-1 and TRBJ2-2, is KAGVTQTPRYLIKTRGQQVTLSCSPISGHRSVSWYQQTPGQGLQFLFEYFSETQRNKGNFPGRFSGRQFSNSRSEMNVSTLELGDSALYLCASSHLGASNTGELFFGEGSRLTVL.

The chain uses TRBV6-2 or TRBV6-3 and TRBJ1-2; TRBD1 aligns across 9 bases. This CDR3 region has 15 residues. Germline V gene lookup returns CDR1 MNHEY and CDR2 SVGEGT. The V segment lost 5 bases and the J segment 4 bases; nucleotides outside the gene matches: 8. Written as DNA, the CDR3 is TGTGCCAGCAGTCCCCTCGGACAGGGGACCTATGGCTACACCTTC. Encoded protein: CASSPLGQGTYGYTF.

The V and J genes are TRBV7-9 and TRBJ1-2; a weak D match, TRBD1 (5 bases). Germline V gene sequence: CDR1 SEHNR, CDR2 FQNEAQ (reference sequence). This CDR3 region has 13 residues. Trimming stripped 5 bases from V and 6 bases from J, with 13 bases between. The CDR3 DNA follows: TGTGCCAGCAGCCGTGACAGTCCGGATGGCTACACCTTC. As protein: CASSRDSPDGYTF. The complete variable domain, with remaining parts taken from reference TRBV7-9 and TRBJ1-2, reads DTGVSQNPRHKITKRGQNVTFRCDPISEHNRLYWYRQTLGQGPEFLTYFQNEAQLEKSRLLSDRFSAERPKGSFSTLEIQRTEQGDSAMYLCASSRDSPDGYTFGSGTRLTVV.

This clone was detected many times. The chain employs TRBV7-3 and TRBJ2-3; 12 bases fit TRBD2. The CDR3 extends over 17 amino acids. Germline V CDR1 and CDR2: SGHTA, FQGTGA. J lost 8 bases, V lost 5 bases, and 14 bases had no gene match. Written as DNA, the CDR3 is TGTGCCAGCAGCGCACTAGCGGGGGGCCAAGGAGCTTCTACGCAGTATTTT. This sequence encodes CASSALAGGQGASTQYF.